Sequencing of this T cell receptor delta chain was carried out in a study of gamma delta lymphoproliferative disorders and STAT genes. At the level of the study: The EuroClonality-NGS protocol was used to prepare delta libraries. Broader study findings: Patient-control comparisons may be limited by differing T cell maturation stages. Whether leukemic clones are public or private remains unconfirmed.

Sequencing used genomic DNA taken from PBMCs of patients and controls. Under 2017 WHO criteria, patients were classed as T-LGLL or HSTCL. By sample share, this clone is medium-sized. Its specificity is not known. Other DNA sequences of this sample code for an identical CDR3. TCRdb reran clone calling via CATT on the multiplex PCR reads. The repertoire holds over a hundred delta-chain clones, with 17% as singletons. Per the germline V gene, CDR1 is TSWWSYY and CDR2 is QGS. The J segment lost 2 bases and the V segment lost 3 bases, leaving 31 bases of the junction unmatched. CDR3 size: 24 residues. The V gene is TRDV1, the J gene TRDJ1; 9 bases agree with TRDD3. The receptor was derived from a human donor with hepatosplenic T-cell lymphoma. The specimen sequenced was blood. Written as DNA, the CDR3 is TGTGCTCTTGGGGACCCGTTCCTATTCACCCCCTTGGGGATACGAGTAGGGGGGACCGATAAACTCATCTTT. It codes for CALGDPFLFTPLGIRVGGTDKLIF.